This entry lists 29 T cell receptor beta chains sequenced from one sample in a study of beta chain features in type 1 diabetes. General study points: Type 1 diabetes patients had moderately but significantly shorter TCRB CDR3s in all four CD4+ subsets.

Investigators reverse transcribed all isolated RNA, so they sequenced expressed TCRB transcripts. Assay: immunoSEQ multiplex PCR; the TCRdb copy retains only in-frame clones and omits some. The profile shows 45,000 to 65,000 clones, around 53% of them singletons. Their specific antigens are unknown. Sequencing input: Tregs from blood. These receptors came from a woman between 40 and 50 years old with type 1 diabetes.

There are a few counts of this clone. The V and J genes are TRBV29-1 and TRBJ2-1; 11 bases align to TRBD1. V dropped 6 bases and J dropped 10; count of bases not matched to a gene: 11. The CDR3 contains 14 residues. Germline lookup yields CDR1 SQVTM and CDR2 ANQGSEA. The CDR3 DNA reads as TGCAGCGTGGGCCGGGACAGGGGGGACGGGGAGCAGTTCTTC. It is translated as CSVGRDRGDGEQFF.

This clone has a handful of counts. The rearrangement uses TRBV2 and TRBJ2-3; 7 positions match TRBD1. The V segment lost 4 bases and the J segment 6 bases; nucleotides outside the gene matches: 7. The germline V gene has CDR1 SNHLY and CDR2 FYNNEI. This CDR3 is 14 amino acids long. CDR3 residues: CASSGPGGSDTQYF. In nucleotides, the CDR3 is TGTGCCAGCAGTGGGCCAGGGGGAAGCGATACGCAGTATTTT.

This clone was counted a few times. The gene calls are TRBV7-9 and TRBJ2-5; no reliable D call. The DNA end is more similar to TRBJ2-7, so the J call may be wrong. Germline CDR1 reads SEHNR; CDR2 reads FQNEAQ (reference sequence). The CDR3 is 11 residues long. CDR3 nucleotide sequence: TGTGCCAGCAGCGTCCTCTACGAGCAGTACTTC. It specifies CASSVLYEQYF.

This sequence joins TRBV5-1 and TRBJ1-2; D remains unclear. V gave up 4 bases and J gave up 5 bases, with 9 bases separating them. Germline CDR1 is SGHRS and CDR2 is YFSETQ. CDR3 length: 12 amino acids. The CDR3 loop reads CASSRDLYGYTF. CDR3 in DNA: TGCGCCAGCAGCCGGGATCTTTATGGCTACACCTTC.

This clone turned up a few times. The V call is TRBV29-1, the J call TRBJ1-2; D uncertain. The V and J ends lost 7 bases and 8 bases respectively, with 14 bases between them. This CDR3 is 11 amino acids long. Germline assignment: CDR1 SQVTM and CDR2 ANQGSEA. CDR3 in amino acids: CSDVESRGYTF. CDR3 DNA sequence: TGCAGCGACGTTGAATCTAGGGGCTACACCTTC.

The chain has TRBV11-2 and TRBJ2-5; possible D gene TRBD1, 6 bases. The CDR3 spans 14 residues. Looked up from germline, CDR1 is SGHAT and CDR2 is FQNNGV. V lost 2 bases to trimming and J lost 5 bases, with 12 bases between them. Written as DNA, the CDR3 is TGTGCCAGCAGCTTAATACAGGGATGGGAGACCCAGTACTTC. Its translation: CASSLIQGWETQYF. The whole variable domain, remainder taken from reference TRBV11-2 and TRBJ2-5, is EAGVAQSPRYKIIEKRQSVAFWCNPISGHATLYWYQQILGQGPKLLIQFQNNGVVDDSQLPKDRFSAERLKGVDSTLKIQPAKLEDSAVYLCASSLIQGWETQYFGPGTRLLVL.

The chain joins TRBV28 to TRBJ2-5; TRBD1 is a possible D gene (6 bases). The CDR3 contains 14 residues. Trimming took off 6 bases at V and 3 bases at J, with 14 bases between the two ends. Looked up from germline, CDR1 is MDHEN and CDR2 is SYDVKM. The DNA of the CDR3 is TGTGCCAGCAGGTTAACAGGGTTGGAAGAGACCCAGTACTTC. Its translation is CASRLTGLEETQYF.

The V gene is TRBV6-5, the J gene TRBJ2-7; 8 bases line up with TRBD1. This CDR3 contains 14 residues. CDR1 is MNHEY, CDR2 SVGAGI, per germline. Losses at the gene ends were 2 bases for V and 3 bases for J; bases not matched to a gene: 3. The CDR3 region has the DNA TGTGCCAGCAGTTACGCGGACAGGGACTACGAGCAGTACTTC. The encoded protein is CASSYADRDYEQYF.

There are a few counts of this clone. This chain uses TRBV7-9 with TRBJ1-2; TRBD1 might be the D (6 bases). The CDR3 runs 12 residues. Germline V lookup: CDR1 SEHNR, CDR2 FQNEAQ (reference sequence). V lost 2 bases and J 8 bases, leaving 9 bases between the germline ends. DNA for the CDR3: TGTGCCAGCAGCTTATTGGGGGCGGGCTACACCTTC. The encoded protein is CASSLLGAGYTF.

This clone was counted a few times. The chain employs TRBV9 and TRBJ2-6; 10 bases are shared with TRBD1. Germline CDR1 and CDR2: SGDLS and YYNGEE. The CDR3 runs to 17 residues. The junction had 5 bases not matched to a gene; V was cut back by 1 base and J by 4 bases. The CDR3, as DNA: TGTGCCAGCAGCGTACGGGACAGGGGATTCGGGGCCAACGTCCTGACTTTC. Residues: CASSVRDRGFGANVLTF. Combining the CDR3 with reference TRBV9 and TRBJ2-6 gives the whole variable domain DSGVTQTPKHLITATGQRVTLRCSPRSGDLSVYWYQQSLDQGLQFLIQYYNGEERAKGNILERFSAQQFPDLHSELNLSSLELGDSALYFCASSVRDRGFGANVLTFGAGSRLTVL.

The chain uses TRBV19 and TRBJ1-5; no reliable D call. Germline V gene data show CDR1 as LNHDA and CDR2 as SQIVND (reference sequence). CDR3 length: 16 residues. V was trimmed by 5 bases and J by 0 bases, leaving 14 bases between them. CDR3 sequence: CASSLWAVPSNQPQHF. The CDR3 DNA reads as TGTGCCAGTAGTCTATGGGCAGTCCCTAGCAATCAGCCCCAGCATTTT.

V usage is TRBV5-6 and J usage is TRBJ2-7, with 7 bases fitting TRBD1. The CDR3 is 15 amino acids. Germline values: CDR1 SGHDT, CDR2 YYEEEE. The V and J ends lost 3 bases and 2 bases, in that order; junction bases with no gene match: 8. The CDR3 DNA sequence: TGTGCCAGCAGCTCTATGGACAGGTACGCCTACGAGCAGTACTTC. Residues: CASSSMDRYAYEQYF.

The chain employs TRBV5-1 and TRBJ1-2; 7 nucleotides line up with TRBD1. V was clipped by 5 bases and J by 7 bases; unmatched bases: 8. From germline, CDR1 is SGHRS and CDR2 YFSETQ. This CDR3 has 13 amino acids. The CDR3 reads CASRPGQAGGYTF. The CDR3 nucleotides are TGCGCCAGCAGACCCGGACAGGCCGGTGGCTACACCTTC.

The chain joins TRBV5-4 to TRBJ1-2, with D hard to call. The CDR3 extends over 16 amino acids. Trimming removed 2 bases at V and 4 bases at J, with 18 bases between. Looked up from germline, CDR1 is SGHNT and CDR2 is YYREEE (reference sequence). Here the CDR3 reads CASSFYGVSSLYGYTF. CDR3 coding DNA: TGTGCCAGCAGCTTCTACGGGGTCTCTTCCCTCTATGGCTACACCTTC.

The V gene is TRBV9, the J gene TRBJ2-5; D is possibly TRBD2 (6 bases). The germline V and J ends were trimmed by 1 base and 5 bases, with 9 bases remaining between them. The CDR3 is 13 residues long. Germline lookup yields CDR1 SGDLS and CDR2 YYNGEE. The CDR3 region is CASSVTGDETQYF. CDR3 DNA: TGTGCCAGCAGCGTAACGGGAGACGAGACCCAGTACTTC.

This clone has only a few counts. The chain carries TRBV2 and TRBJ1-1; D might be TRBD1 (6 bases). Trimming took 10 bases from V and 1 from J, leaving 13 bases between them. From germline, CDR1 is SNHLY and CDR2 FYNNEI. CDR3 length: 13 amino acids. CDR3 bases: TGTGCCACCCAGGCGACAGGGAACACTGAAGCTTTCTTT. Protein: CATQATGNTEAFF.

The genes are TRBV11-3 and TRBJ2-7; TRBD1 matches 9 bases. This CDR3 has 14 residues. Germline CDR1 is SGHNT and CDR2 is YENEEA. The junction had 6 bases not matched to a gene; V was cut back by 3 bases and J by 6 bases. The CDR3 DNA follows: TGTGCCAGCAGCTTCGGGACAGGGTTTAGCGAGCAGTACTTC. It translates to CASSFGTGFSEQYF.

This clone was seen a few times. The chain joins TRBV28 to TRBJ2-3, with TRBD1 matching over 7 bases. The V gene end was trimmed by 4 bases and the J gene end by 1 base; junction bases not matched to a gene: 5. The CDR3 is made up of 15 amino acids. Looked up from germline, CDR1 is MDHEN and CDR2 is SYDVKM. The CDR3 spells CASSSTGTGTDTQYF. CDR3 bases: TGTGCCAGCAGTTCCACCGGGACAGGCACAGATACGCAGTATTTT.

The V call is TRBV19, the J call TRBJ2-2, with D tentatively TRBD2 (6 bases). Germline assignment: CDR1 LNHDA and CDR2 SQIVND (reference sequence). V was pared by 1 base and J by 4 bases, with 10 bases between. This CDR3 region has 15 residues. The CDR3 spells CASSIASAGTGELFF. CDR3 bases: TGTGCCAGTAGTATAGCTAGCGCGGGCACCGGGGAGCTGTTTTTT.

The V call is TRBV7-3, the J call TRBJ1-2, with TRBD1 matching 8 bases. Germline V gene data show CDR1 as SGHTA and CDR2 as FQGTGA. V was clipped by 4 bases and J by 8 bases; unmatched bases: 9. CDR3 length: 14 amino acids. CDR3 nucleotide sequence: TGTGCCAGCAGCTCTTCGGACAGGGCAGGCGGCTACACCTTC. The encoded protein is CASSSSDRAGGYTF.

This clone was seen more than once but under ten times. This rearrangement joins TRBV5-1 to TRBJ2-5; weak D call: TRBD1 (5 bases). The CDR3 runs to 13 residues. Deletions cut 4 bases from V and 5 bases from J, with 12 bases between. Germline V gene sequence: CDR1 SGHRS, CDR2 YFSETQ. The CDR3 is CASSAGSQETQYF. As DNA, the CDR3 is TGCGCCAGCAGCGCAGGGTCACAGGAGACCCAGTACTTC.

The chain uses TRBV6-6 and TRBJ2-7; possible D gene TRBD2, 6 bases. Looked up from germline, CDR1 is MNHNY and CDR2 is SVGAGI (reference sequence). V was clipped by 2 bases and J by 1 base, with 9 bases between them. The CDR3 contains 14 residues. CDR3 residues: CASSYAGTSYEQYF. CDR3 bases: TGTGCCAGCAGTTACGCTGGGACTTCCTACGAGCAGTACTTC.

Regarding this clone: At one of its ends the junction is not consistent with the germline gene, which may arise from a read error. The chain employs TRBV7-7 and TRBJ2-5, with 8 positions matching TRBD1. CDR3 size: 15 residues. CDR1 and CDR2 (germline): SSHAT, FNYEAQ (reference sequence). DNA for the CDR3: TGTGCTAGCAGCTTAGGGACAGGACCCCAAGAGACCCAGTACTTC. It codes for CASSLGTGPQETQYF.

The chain links TRBV5-1 to TRBJ2-2; 14 nucleotides line up with TRBD2. The CDR3 runs 18 residues. Germline V gives CDR1 SGHRS, CDR2 YFSETQ. V trimming: 3 bases; J trimming: 0 bases; junction bases outside the gene matches: 4. The CDR3 is CASSWGLAGAANTGELFF. The CDR3, as DNA: TGCGCCAGCAGCTGGGGACTAGCGGGGGCCGCGAACACCGGGGAGCTGTTTTTT.

The V gene is TRBV19, the J gene TRBJ2-1; 11 nucleotides line up with TRBD1. The CDR3 has 14 residues. Germline trimming cut 10 bases from V and 7 bases from J; bases unmatched to any gene: 9. Germline assignment: CDR1 LNHDA and CDR2 SQIVND (reference sequence). CDR3 in DNA: TGTGCCACTACCTCGGGACAGGGGGTAAATGAGCAGTTCTTC. Protein sequence: CATTSGQGVNEQFF.

The genes are TRBV5-5 and TRBJ2-1; 7 nucleotides match TRBD2. CDR3 size: 19 residues. Germline assignment: CDR1 SGHKS and CDR2 YYEKEE (reference sequence). V shed 4 bases and J 2 bases; nucleotides not matched to a gene: 18. CDR3 protein: CASSRRGSGAIETYNEQFF. CDR3 DNA: TGTGCCAGCAGCCGGCGGGGCAGCGGGGCGATCGAAACCTACAATGAGCAGTTCTTC.

The gene calls are TRBV7-9 and TRBJ2-1, with 8 bases lining up with TRBD1. Germline assignment: CDR1 SEHNR and CDR2 FQNEAQ (reference sequence). V trimming: 7 bases; J trimming: 8 bases; junction bases outside the gene matches: 10. CDR3 size: 14 residues. The CDR3: CASMRQGAWDEQFF. The CDR3 DNA is TGTGCCAGCATGAGGCAGGGGGCTTGGGATGAGCAGTTCTTC.

This clone was seen only a few times. The chain has TRBV19 and TRBJ2-1; 8 bases are a match to TRBD1. With V trimmed by 3 bases and J by 0 bases, 13 bases remained unmatched. This CDR3 has 19 residues. From germline, CDR1 is LNHDA and CDR2 SQIVND (reference sequence). CDR3 region: CASSMRGAGGSSSYNEQFF. The DNA of the CDR3 is TGTGCCAGTAGTATGCGAGGGGCAGGGGGCTCCTCCTCCTACAATGAGCAGTTCTTC.

The gene calls are TRBV6-6 and TRBJ2-4; D is unresolved. The germline V gene encodes CDR1 MNHNY and CDR2 SVGAGI (reference sequence). CDR3 length: 13 residues. With 5 bases removed from V and 6 bases from J, the gap between germline ends came to 11 bases. The CDR3 sequence: CASSPSLGNIQYF. Written as DNA, the CDR3 is TGTGCCAGCAGTCCGTCACTCGGAAACATTCAGTACTTC.